This T cell receptor (beta chain) was sequenced in a study of regulatory T cells in long-lasting Graves disease. Relying on iRepertoire HTBI primers and Arm-PCR of CDR3 regions, the team built TCR beta libraries. TCRdb reprocessed the multiplex PCR reads via MiXCR and lists one record per CDR3 protein. The sample includes hundreds of thousands of distinct CDR3 sequences, around 15% of them seen just once. Study-wide points: TCR diversity was lower in persistent than newly diagnosed Graves' disease. TRBV28 was favored in persistent disease, as were TRBJ1-2 and TRBJ2-5.

Trimming pared 0 bases from V and 5 bases from J, leaving 14 bases between. Germline CDR1 is SGHDT and CDR2 is YYEEEE. The CDR3 loop spans 15 amino acids. Time point of the sample: newly diagnosed GD, antithyroid drugs for less than 3 months. Making the TCR library involved RNA that had been extracted from PBMCs. Patient provenance is recorded as an endocrinology department in Xi'an, China. This clonotype has at least ten counts. Antigen specificity is unknown. The chain joins TRBV5-6 to TRBJ2-5; D ambiguous. The sequencing used peripheral blood mononuclear cells (PBMCs), collected at new diagnosis, from a patient treated with antithyroid drugs. The sequence derives from a female donor with Graves disease. In DNA form, the CDR3 reads TGTGCCAGCAGCTTGGAGCTGGCAGATGGGGAGACCCAGTACTTC. Protein product: CASSLELADGETQYF.